The subject of this entry is one TCR beta chain. As yet, its antigen is unknown. The ends were cut back, 3 bases at V and 0 bases at J, with 12 bases in the middle. The CDR3 extends over 15 amino acids. CDR1 and CDR2 from the germline V gene are SGHRS and YFSETQ. Any history of autoimmune disease or systemic immunosuppression disqualified patients. The data were taken from a study of OX40 agonist ivuxolimab in advanced cancers. About the study: Dose-escalation patients suffered from hepatocellular carcinoma, melanoma, renal cell or head and neck cancer. Partial responses occurred in three patients (one hepatocellular carcinoma, two cutaneous melanoma). General study points: Expanded clones tended on average to be more numerous among CD8+ T cells than CD4+.

The method was immunoSEQ multiplex PCR; TCRdb's version includes in-frame clones alone and lacks a portion of them. The top ten hold approximately 2.5% of the sample, which has around 65,000 clones, 65% to 80% seen once. This material consisted of CD4+ or CD8+ T cells sorted from blood, taken in a trial of the OX40 agonist ivuxolimab. This receptor was obtained from an adult with an advanced solid tumor such as melanoma, head and neck, liver or kidney cancer. The gene calls are TRBV5-1 and TRBJ1-2; D is undetermined. The CDR3, as DNA: TGCGCCAGCAGCTCGAGGGATCCGACTAACTATGGCTACACCTTC. Protein product: CASSSRDPTNYGYTF.